The 3 T cell receptor beta chains presented below share a single source sample, sequenced in a study of cytomegalovirus exposure and HLA in healthy donors. PCR employed 60 Vbeta and 13 Jbeta primers. The method was immunoSEQ multiplex PCR; TCRdb's version includes in-frame clones alone and lacks a portion of them. The repertoire holds some 160,000 clones, with around four fifths as singletons. Sequencing was done on a sample of PBMCs. These receptors were taken from a woman between 18 and 29 years old in good health and CMV-seronegative.

The chain couples TRBV4-1 to TRBJ1-5, with unresolved D. CDR3 length: 18 residues. Germline values: CDR1 MGHRA, CDR2 YSYEKL. Trimming cost V 3 bases and J 0 bases, with 18 bases left between them. CDR3 in amino acids: CASSQDWVAHYSNQPQHF. In DNA form, the CDR3 reads TGCGCCAGCAGCCAGGACTGGGTGGCACACTATAGCAATCAGCCCCAGCATTTT.

This rearrangement joins TRBV4-1 to TRBJ2-7; 7 bases match TRBD2. Unmatched junction bases numbered 6, after V lost 0 bases and J lost 1 base. The CDR3 is 16 residues long. CDR1 and CDR2 from the germline V gene are MGHRA and YSYEKL. CDR3 sequence reads: CASSQDNGEGSYEQYF. CDR3 nucleotide sequence: TGCGCCAGCAGCCAAGATAACGGGGAGGGGTCCTACGAGCAGTACTTC.

This clone appeared a single time. This sequence joins TRBV15 and TRBJ2-5, with TRBD1 matching 7 bases. Germline V gene lookup returns CDR1 LNHNV and CDR2 YYDKDF (reference sequence). V lost 9 bases to trimming and J lost 4 bases; unmatched junction nucleotides: 8. This CDR3 has 13 amino acids. The CDR3, as DNA: TGTGCCACTTATGACAGGGTACGAGAGACCCAGTACTTC. It codes for CATYDRVRETQYF.